This T cell receptor beta chain was sequenced in a study of PD-L1 blockade in urothelial cancer. Across the study: The patients had undergone anywhere from 0 to 3 prior chemotherapy regimens.

Study findings and constraints: Better survival was forecast by a pretreatment blood TCR clonality below the median.

Synthetic spike-ins, TCR analog templates, were added into each PCR. TCRdb keeps only in-frame clones here, not all; method: immunoSEQ multiplex PCR. This table holds about 84,000 clones, more than 90% found once. Pretreatment and on-treatment samples were taken, numbering 1 to 8 per patient. On this clone itself: Its antigen is as yet unknown.

Per germline, CDR1 MRHNA and CDR2 SNTAGT. This CDR3 has 15 amino acids. V was cut by 4 bases and J by 0 bases, with 13 bases left in between. This specimen consisted of PBMCs, obtained around atezolizumab (anti-PD-L1) treatment. This TCR was recovered from a man aged 60 to 69 with urothelial cancer. This sequence joins TRBV6-4 and TRBJ2-7, with a weak D call TRBD2 (5 bases). CDR3 protein: CASSAAPGNSYEQYF. The CDR3 DNA reads as TGTGCCAGCAGTGCCGCCCCCGGGAACTCCTACGAGCAGTACTTC.